This is a list of T cell receptor beta chains from one sample in a study of technical replicates of blood from a handful of donors. Clones were sequenced by immunoSEQ multiplex PCR, and TCRdb holds only the in-frame ones, with some missing. The top ten clones hold less than 0.3% of a sample with approximately 76,000 clones, around 90% of them seen once. What was sequenced was T cells isolated from PBMCs. Receptors were obtained from a human donor in good health. CDR3s include the opening cysteine and the closing phenylalanine or tryptophan. The order of the fields is clone size, J gene, V gene, CDR3 length, D gene, CDR3 DNA, CDR3 protein. A D gene is named only where the DNA matches it firmly. Only part of the rows carry a size: once, few, many, or a class if the clone is expanded.

size: NA; J: TRBJ1-1; V: TRBV10-1; length: 13; D: NA; DNA: TGCGCCAGCAGTGAGTACGGAGACACTGAAGCTTTCTTT; CDR3: CASSEYGDTEAFF
size: NA; J: TRBJ1-6; V: TRBV19; length: 17; D: NA; DNA: TGTGCCAGTAGTAGCACAAATCCAAGCTCCTATAATTCACCCCTCCACTTT; CDR3: CASSSTNPSSYNSPLHF
size: NA; J: TRBJ2-3; V: TRBV7-6; length: 14; D: NA; DNA: TGTGCCAGCAGCTTAGGGGCTAGCTCAGATACGCAGTATTTT; CDR3: CASSLGASSDTQYF
size: NA; J: TRBJ2-1; V: TRBV5-4; length: 13; D: NA; DNA: TGTGCCAGCAGCTTGTGGTGGGGAGATGAGCAGTTCTTC; CDR3: CASSLWWGDEQFF
size: once; J: TRBJ2-1; V: TRBV11-3; length: 14; D: NA; DNA: TGTGCCAGCAGCTTTTCGACAGCTGACAATGAGCAGTTCTTC; CDR3: CASSFSTADNEQFF
size: NA; J: TRBJ1-6; V: TRBV25-1; length: 16; D: NA; DNA: TGTGCCAGCAGTGAATTGTCGAGTTTTGCTTATTCACCCCTCCACTTT; CDR3: CASSELSSFAYSPLHF
size: NA; J: TRBJ2-7; V: TRBV27; length: 15; D: NA; DNA: TGTGCCAGCAGTCCCCGGGCGGCAGGGGCCTACGAGCAGTACTTC; CDR3: CASSPRAAGAYEQYF
size: NA; J: TRBJ2-5; V: TRBV30; length: 15; D: NA; DNA: TGTGCCTGGAGTGCCACTCAGGGGTGGCAAGAGACCCAGTACTTC; CDR3: CAWSATQGWQETQYF
size: NA; J: TRBJ2-7; V: TRBV6-6; length: 15; D: TRBD2; DNA: TGTGCCAGCAGTTACTCCGGGAGCGGGGGCTACGAGCAGTACTTC; CDR3: CASSYSGSGGYEQYF
size: NA; J: TRBJ1-2; V: TRBV19; length: 14; D: TRBD1; DNA: TGTGCCAGTAGTTCACTAGGGGGCAACTATGGCTACACCTTC; CDR3: CASSSLGGNYGYTF
size: NA; J: TRBJ1-1; V: TRBV11-3; length: 14; D: TRBD1; DNA: TGTGCCAGCAGCCGTGACAGGGTGAACACTGAAGCTTTCTTT; CDR3: CASSRDRVNTEAFF